Included here is one T cell receptor (beta chain) sequence, with context. The source of the sample is a study of blood T cell repertoires in COVID-19. Study-level background: Acute and convalescent COVID-19 specimens originated in the United States, Italy and Spain. PBMCs, B-cell-depleted T cells, or T cells provided the cDNA or gDNA that made up the material.

The authors' processing: Reference gene primers were amplified, and this amplification served to estimate nucleated cell counts. Libraries were prepared by immunoSEQ multiplex PCR; TCRdb keeps only in-frame clonotypes and omits some of them. V, J and clone size reflect that table, while D and trimming were determined from the DNA. Of about 61,000 clones detected, 60% to 80% appear once; the ten largest clones hold 20% to 25%. Sequencing input: peripheral blood. This TCR came from a man older than 75 with active or convalescent COVID-19.

CDR3 in amino acids: CSVDGVQGNIYF. CDR3 in DNA: TGCAGCGTTGATGGTGTTCAGGGCAACATATATTTT. The chain carries TRBV29-1 and TRBJ1-3; TRBD1 might be the D (5 bases). The germline gives CDR1 SQVTM, CDR2 ANQGSEA. With 3 bases removed from V and 12 bases from J, the gap between germline ends came to 15 bases. The CDR3 is 12 residues long.